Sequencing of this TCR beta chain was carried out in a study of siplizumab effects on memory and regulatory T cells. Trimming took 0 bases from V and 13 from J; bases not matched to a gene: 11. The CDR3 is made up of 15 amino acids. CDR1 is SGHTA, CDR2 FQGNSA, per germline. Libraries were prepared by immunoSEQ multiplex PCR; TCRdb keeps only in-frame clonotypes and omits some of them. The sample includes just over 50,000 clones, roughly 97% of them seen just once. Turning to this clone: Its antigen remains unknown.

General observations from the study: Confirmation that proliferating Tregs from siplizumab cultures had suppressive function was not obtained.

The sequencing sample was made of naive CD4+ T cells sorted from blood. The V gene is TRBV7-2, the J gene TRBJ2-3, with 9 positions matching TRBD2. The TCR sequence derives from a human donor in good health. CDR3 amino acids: CASSLAGTSPIREYF. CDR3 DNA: TGTGCCAGCAGCTTAGCCGGGACTAGCCCCATAAGAGAGTATTTT.